These T cell receptor beta chains were read from a single sample in a study of T-cell reconstitution after alpha-beta-depleted transplantation in children. TCRdb redid the calling of the PCR reads with MiXCR, one entry per CDR3 protein. This sample has around 370,000 distinct CDR3 sequences, with 10% found just once. The material was PBMCs from the stem cell graft donor, obtained from the stem cell graft. These receptors came from a human donor who donated a stem cell graft to a child with acute lymphoblastic leukemia. CDR3s include the opening cysteine and the closing phenylalanine or tryptophan. A D gene is named only where the DNA matches it firmly. The listing skips clone size in some rows; elsewhere it reads once, few, many or a size class.

>TRBV7-9|many|TRBJ1-1|TRBD1
TGTGCCAGCAGCTTCGAGACAGGGGGCACTGAAGCTTTCTTT
CASSFETGGTEAFF
>TRBV10-3|many|TRBJ2-4|.
TGTGCCATCAGTGGAGAAGGGGTAGTAAACATTCAGTACTTC
CAISGEGVVNIQYF
>TRBV30|.|TRBJ2-7|.
TGTGCCTGGGAACGGAGCTACGAGCAGTACTTC
CAWERSYEQYF
>TRBV20-1|.|TRBJ2-7|.
TGCAGTGCTAGAGCCAGGGTGGCCTACGAGCAGTACTTC
CSARARVAYEQYF
>TRBV10-2|few|TRBJ2-1|TRBD2
TGCGCCAGCAGTGAGGCTAGCGGGAGGTGGTCCTACAATGAGCAGTTCTTC
CASSEASGRWSYNEQFF
>TRBV12-3/TRBV12-4|.|TRBJ1-4|.
TGTGCCAGCAGCCCTTTTGCAACTAATGAAAAACTGTTTTTT
CASSPFATNEKLFF
>TRBV4-2|few|TRBJ2-6|TRBD2
TGTGCCAGCAGCCATTTTCTCCTAGCGGGAAAGTCTGGGGCCAACGTCCTGACTTTC
CASSHFLLAGKSGANVLTF
>TRBV6-2/TRBV6-3|.|TRBJ2-7|TRBD2
TGTGCCAGCAGCATCCGGGGGGGCTTCAGCTCCTACGAGCAGTACTTC
CASSIRGGFSSYEQYF
>TRBV20-1|few|TRBJ2-1|.
TGCAGTGCTAGAGTGAGGGAAGCGGTCTCCTACAATGAGCAGTTCTTC
CSARVREAVSYNEQFF
>TRBV27|many|TRBJ1-3|.
TGTGCCAGCAGTTTCAACGGAGGAAACACCATATATTTT
CASSFNGGNTIYF
>TRBV20-1|many|TRBJ2-3|.
TGCAGTGCCAGACTGACAGGGAGGACAGATACGCAGTATTTT
CSARLTGRTDTQYF
>TRBV5-1|many|TRBJ1-2|TRBD1
TGCGCCAGCAGCTTGGCAGGGGGCGCGGTTGCCGGCTACACCTTC
CASSLAGGAVAGYTF
>TRBV7-3|.|TRBJ2-2|TRBD1
TGTGCCAGCACCCCTTTGACAGGGGGTTTCGGGGAGCTGTTTTTT
CASTPLTGGFGELFF
>TRBV27|many|TRBJ1-5|.
TGTGCCAGCAGTTACGGATTTAGCAATCAGCCCCAGCATTTT
CASSYGFSNQPQHF
>TRBV27|.|TRBJ1-1|.
TGTGCAAGCCGAACGGGGGGGAACACTGAAGCTTTCTTT
CASRTGGNTEAFF
>TRBV20-1|.|TRBJ2-3|TRBD2
TGCAGTGCTAGAACTCCGGGACTAGCGGCAGATACGCAGTATTTT
CSARTPGLAADTQYF
>TRBV28|few|TRBJ2-1|TRBD2
TGTGCCAGCAGTTTAGCTCATAGCGGGAGGGCCGATAATGAGCAGTTCTTC
CASSLAHSGRADNEQFF
>TRBV5-6|many|TRBJ2-3|TRBD2
TGTGCCAGCAGTTCCCGGGTAGCGGGGGCAGATACGCAGTATTTT
CASSSRVAGADTQYF
>TRBV10-3|.|TRBJ2-3|.
TGTGCCATCAGTGGTAGATCCACAGATACGCAGTATTTT
CAISGRSTDTQYF
>TRBV12-3/TRBV12-4|few|TRBJ1-2|.
TGTGCCAGCAGTTCGGGACCACGGGACTATGGCTACACCTTC
CASSSGPRDYGYTF
>TRBV20-1|.|TRBJ2-7|.
TGCAGTGCTAGCCCTAGGCAGCCCTACGAGCAGTACTTC
CSASPRQPYEQYF
>TRBV11-2|.|TRBJ2-5|.
TGTGCCAGCAGCTCGTTCATAGTCCAGGGCCAGTACTTC
CASSSFIVQGQYF
>TRBV2|few|TRBJ2-7|.
TGTGCCAGCAGTGTTGGGACAAAATACGAGCAGTACTTC
CASSVGTKYEQYF
>TRBV5-1|.|TRBJ2-5|TRBD2
TGCGCCAGCAGCTTGGGTTCCCGGGAGGGCCTGAAGACCCAGTACTTC
CASSLGSREGLKTQYF
>TRBV29-1|many|TRBJ2-7|TRBD2
TGCAGCGTGGGTAGCGGGAGAGGGGGTGAATACTTC
CSVGSGRGGEYF
>TRBV25-1|few|TRBJ2-3|.
TGTGCCAGCAGCGCCTATATTAGCGGTAGCACAGATACGCAGTATTTT
CASSAYISGSTDTQYF
>TRBV6-1|few|TRBJ2-1|TRBD1
TGTGCCAGCAGTGAGACGACAGGGCCGATACACAATGAGCAGTTCTTC
CASSETTGPIHNEQFF
>TRBV11-1|once|TRBJ2-1|TRBD2
TGTGCCAGCAGCTTAGCGAATGGAACTAGCGGGAGGGCATATGAGCAGTTCTTC
CASSLANGTSGRAYEQFF
>TRBV6-1|.|TRBJ2-2|TRBD1
TGTGCCAGCAGTCGGACAGGATCCGGGGAGCTGTTTTTT
CASSRTGSGELFF
>TRBV12-3/TRBV12-4|.|TRBJ1-5|.
TGTGCCAGCAGTTTCGGGCTGTATAGCAATCAGCCCCAGCATTTT
CASSFGLYSNQPQHF
>TRBV6-1|.|TRBJ2-5|TRBD1
TGTGCCAGCAGTGAGACCGCAGTGGGACAGGGAGAGACCCAGTACTTC
CASSETAVGQGETQYF
>TRBV12-5|.|TRBJ2-5|.
TGTGCTAGTGGTCCGGGACGAAACACGGGGACCCAGTACTTC
CASGPGRNTGTQYF
>TRBV20-1|.|TRBJ2-3|.
TGCAGTGCTAGCCCCCACACGACAGATACGCAGTATTTT
CSASPHTTDTQYF
>TRBV10-3|few|TRBJ1-2|.
TGTGCCAACTCTGAGGACGGGCGTTATGGCTACACCTTC
CANSEDGRYGYTF
>TRBV5-1|many|TRBJ2-1|TRBD2
TGCGCCAGCAGCTTGGGAGATAGCGGGAGCTCCTACAATGAGCAGTTCTTC
CASSLGDSGSSYNEQFF
>TRBV20-1|many|TRBJ2-1|.
TGCAGTGCTTCCCCCCTGGGTGAGCAGTTCTTC
CSASPLGEQFF